The rows below give T cell receptor beta chains drawn from one sample of a study of OX40 agonist ivuxolimab in advanced cancers. TCRdb's copy holds only in-frame clones and misses some; the assay was immunoSEQ multiplex PCR. The repertoire holds about 55,000 clones, with roughly 86% as singletons. Material: CD4+ or CD8+ T cells sorted from blood, obtained in a trial of the OX40 agonist ivuxolimab. The receptors here all came from an adult with an advanced solid tumor such as melanoma, head and neck, liver or kidney cancer. Both conserved end residues are trimmed from each CDR3.

length,J,V,CDR3
12,TRBJ2-1,TRBV25-1,ASSGPSGSTEQF
13,TRBJ1-4,TRBV5-1,ASSLAGTGGEKLF
13,TRBJ1-3,TRBV7-2,ASSLAVASGNTIY
10,TRBJ1-2,TRBV5-1,ASRRTDEGYT
13,TRBJ2-5,TRBV27,ASSSLTQAGETQY
14,TRBJ2-1,TRBV2,ASRTSPGEGLNEQF
12,TRBJ1-2,TRBV5-4,ASRNTGGRYGYT
12,TRBJ2-5,TRBV5-4,ASSLTGPQETQY
11,TRBJ2-1,TRBV5-5,ASSAGTINEQF
12,TRBJ1-1,TRBV5-4,ASSWASTNTEAF
13,TRBJ2-7,TRBV28,ASKHLGTGDYEQY
13,TRBJ1-2,TRBV2,ASSLMTGGSEGYT
14,TRBJ1-4,TRBV14,ASSQNTGPLNEKLF
17,TRBJ1-1,TRBV19,ASSMRVDVGQGTNTEAF
15,TRBJ2-2,TRBV19,ASYRDRGNPRTGELF
13,TRBJ1-5,TRBV2,ASMVDGFGNQPQH
12,TRBJ2-3,TRBV6-5,ASRRDGSTDTQY
12,TRBJ2-6,TRBV28,ASSPSPRTNVLT
13,TRBJ2-7,TRBV15,ATSRDRGEGYEQY
9,TRBJ1-1,TRBV6-5,ASSYLTEAF
14,TRBJ1-5,TRBV28,ASTLGDGNFYQPQH
9,TRBJ2-3,TRBV7-9,ASSYTDTQY
11,TRBJ2-7,TRBV30,AWSLSGPYEQY
14,TRBJ1-2,TRBV7-9,ASSLELQESNYGYT
13,TRBJ2-7,TRBV27,ASSTTGGYLYEQY
12,TRBJ2-7,TRBV5-1,ASSSGTVSYEQY
13,TRBJ2-3,TRBV28,ASSSYRGGTDTQY
11,TRBJ1-1,TRBV29-1,SVEGDRGREAF
11,TRBJ2-7,TRBV9,ASSVASFNEQY
13,TRBJ2-2,TRBV5-6,ASSGTTGPTGELF
15,TRBJ1-4,TRBV11-2,ASSHRGAFSTNEKLF
11,TRBJ2-3,TRBV10-3,AISEYQDDTQY
14,TRBJ1-1,TRBV14,ASSQEDWNEHTEAF